The TCR beta chain described here comes from a study of response to subunit inactivated influenza vaccine. This clonotype was recorded a few times. From the RT-PCR reads, TCRdb called clonotypes with MiXCR, one entry per CDR3 protein. The sample records hundreds of thousands of distinct CDR3 sequences, approximately 12% being singletons. The germline V and J ends were trimmed by 0 bases and 2 bases, with 10 bases remaining between them. CDR1 is SEHNR, CDR2 FQNEAQ, per germline (reference sequence). The CDR3 totals 15 residues. The sample consisted of PBMCs from blood, taken on the day of vaccination. The J gene is TRBJ1-2, the V gene TRBV7-9; D unclear. This TCR was recovered from a man in his fifties or sixties who received an inactivated influenza vaccine. The CDR3 region has the DNA TGTGCCAGCAGCTTAGCTTCCAGGCAGAACTATGGCTACACCTTC. It yields the protein CASSLASRQNYGYTF.